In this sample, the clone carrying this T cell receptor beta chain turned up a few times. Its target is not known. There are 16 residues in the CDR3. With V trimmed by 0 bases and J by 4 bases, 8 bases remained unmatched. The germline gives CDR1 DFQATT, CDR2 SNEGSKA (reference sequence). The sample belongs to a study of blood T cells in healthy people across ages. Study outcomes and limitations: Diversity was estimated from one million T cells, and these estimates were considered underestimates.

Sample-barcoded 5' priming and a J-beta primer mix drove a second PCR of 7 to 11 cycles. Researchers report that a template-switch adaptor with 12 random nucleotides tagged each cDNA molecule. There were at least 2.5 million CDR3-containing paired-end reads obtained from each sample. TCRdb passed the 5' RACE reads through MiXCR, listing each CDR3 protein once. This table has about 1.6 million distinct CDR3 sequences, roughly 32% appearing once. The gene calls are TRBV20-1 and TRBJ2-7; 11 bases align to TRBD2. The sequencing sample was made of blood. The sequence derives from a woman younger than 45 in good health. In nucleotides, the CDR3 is TGCAGTGCTAGAGATCGTTGGCTAGCGGGGGGATACGAGCAGTACTTC. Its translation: CSARDRWLAGGYEQYF.